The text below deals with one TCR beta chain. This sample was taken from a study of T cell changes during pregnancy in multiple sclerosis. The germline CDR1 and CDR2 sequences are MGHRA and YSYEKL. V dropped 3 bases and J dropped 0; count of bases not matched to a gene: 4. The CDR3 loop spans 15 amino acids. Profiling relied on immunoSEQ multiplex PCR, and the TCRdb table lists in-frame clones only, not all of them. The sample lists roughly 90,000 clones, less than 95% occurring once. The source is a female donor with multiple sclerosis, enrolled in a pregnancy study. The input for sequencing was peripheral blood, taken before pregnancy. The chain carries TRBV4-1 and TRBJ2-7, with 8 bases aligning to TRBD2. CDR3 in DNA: TGCGCCAGCAGCCACGACGGGACTAGCTCCTACGAGCAGTACTTC. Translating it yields CASSHDGTSSYEQYF.